The rows below give T cell receptor beta chains drawn from one sample of a study of blood T cell dynamics during melanoma immunotherapy. Repertoires were generated with immunoSEQ multiplex PCR, while TCRdb's copy carries only in-frame clones and drops some. The sample has under 15,000 clones, 85% to 90% seen once. Sequences were derived from blood, sampled from a patient treated with checkpoint blockade. The receptors originated from a human donor with melanoma. CDR3s include the opening cysteine and the closing phenylalanine or tryptophan. The D gene is left open where the match is weak. Clone sizes are given selectively: once, few, many, or a class where the clone is expanded.

NA	TRBJ1-2	16	TRBV6-5	TRBD1	TGTGCCAGCAGTTACAAATTTAGGGCAGGGGGCTATGGCTACACCTTC	CASSYKFRAGGYGYTF
NA	TRBJ1-1	14	TRBV18	TRBD1	TGTGCCAGCTCACCAACAGGGGTGGACACTGAAGCTTTCTTT	CASSPTGVDTEAFF
NA	TRBJ2-6	14	TRBV9	NA	TGTGCCAGCAGCGTGGGGGCCGGGGCCAACGTCCTGACTTTC	CASSVGAGANVLTF
NA	TRBJ2-5	16	TRBV5-1	NA	TGCGCCAGCAGCTTCAGGTATCGGCAGGGTCAAGAGACCCAGTACTTC	CASSFRYRQGQETQYF
NA	TRBJ2-2	13	TRBV9	NA	TGTGCCAGCAGCGGTACCCCCCCCGGGGAGCTGTTTTTT	CASSGTPPGELFF
NA	TRBJ1-1	15	TRBV7-8	NA	TGTGCCAGCAGCTTAGGACGACGGATGAACACTGAAGCTTTCTTT	CASSLGRRMNTEAFF
NA	TRBJ2-1	16	TRBV4-2	TRBD1	TGTGCCAGCAGCCAAGCCCGGGACAGGGGAGGGAATGAGCAGTTCTTC	CASSQARDRGGNEQFF
NA	TRBJ2-1	15	TRBV4-2	TRBD2	TGTGCCAGCAGCCCCTTAAGCGGGAGGGCCGATGAGCAGTTCTTC	CASSPLSGRADEQFF
once	TRBJ2-2	14	TRBV19	TRBD2	TGTGCCAGTAGTATCAGTAGCGGGACCGGGGAGCTGTTTTTT	CASSISSGTGELFF
once	TRBJ2-1	14	TRBV11-3	TRBD2	TGTGCCAGCAGCTCTAGCGGAGGACACAATGAGCAGTTCTTC	CASSSSGGHNEQFF
NA	TRBJ1-5	18	TRBV19	TRBD1	TGTGCCAGTAGTATAGACCAGGACAGGGCGTATAGCAATCAGCCCCAGCATTTT	CASSIDQDRAYSNQPQHF
NA	TRBJ2-3	14	TRBV21-1	NA	TGTGCCAGCAGCAAACGGACGGCCACAGATACGCAGTATTTT	CASSKRTATDTQYF
few	TRBJ1-2	15	TRBV18	TRBD1	TGTGCCAGCTCACCAGACAGGGCTTTGAACTATGGCTACACCTTC	CASSPDRALNYGYTF
NA	TRBJ2-1	11	TRBV6-6	NA	TGTGCCACCCAGGGTAACAATGAGCAGTTCTTC	CATQGNNEQFF
once	TRBJ2-2	20	TRBV7-8	TRBD1	TGTGCCAGCAGCTTAAGGGTGCCGGGCAGGGGGCGCAGGGACACCGGGGAGCTGTTTTTT	CASSLRVPGRGRRDTGELFF
NA	TRBJ2-5	17	TRBV5-1	TRBD2	TGCGCCAGCAGCTTTGGACTAGCGGGGGGCACGGGAGAGACCCAGTACTTC	CASSFGLAGGTGETQYF
NA	TRBJ1-5	17	TRBV7-9	TRBD1	TGTGCCAGCAGCTACGGGGGGACAGGGGTGGGCAATCAGCCCCAGCATTTT	CASSYGGTGVGNQPQHF
NA	TRBJ1-4	16	TRBV18	NA	TGTGCCAGCTCACCAGATGCGGGACGGATTAATGAAAAACTGTTTTTT	CASSPDAGRINEKLFF
NA	TRBJ2-2	14	TRBV5-1	NA	TGCGCCAGCACACAACGGTCGAACACCGGGGAGCTGTTTTTT	CASTQRSNTGELFF
NA	TRBJ2-2	15	TRBV5-1	NA	TGCGCCAGCAGCTCCGGGACAACAAACACCGGGGAGCTGTTTTTT	CASSSGTTNTGELFF
NA	TRBJ1-2	14	TRBV27	NA	TGTGCCAGCAGTTTTTGGGGGAAGCACTATGGCTACACCTTC	CASSFWGKHYGYTF
NA	TRBJ2-7	15	TRBV5-1	NA	TGCGCCAGCAGCTTGACGGGGGCATCCGCCTACGAGCAGTACTTC	CASSLTGASAYEQYF
NA	TRBJ1-4	11	TRBV30	NA	TGTGCCTGGAGTGTAGCCGAAAAACTGTTTTTT	CAWSVAEKLFF
NA	TRBJ1-1	19	TRBV4-1	NA	TGCGCCAGCAGCCAAGATCCAACGAAACAGGGAGGTTCGAAGACTGAAGCTTTCTTT	CASSQDPTKQGGSKTEAFF
NA	TRBJ1-6	16	TRBV5-6	NA	TGTGCCAGCAGCCCGGGGGGGGGCTCCTATAATTCACCCCTCCACTTT	CASSPGGGSYNSPLHF
NA	TRBJ1-2	16	TRBV6-1	TRBD1	TGTGCCAGCAGTGACATGGCCCGTGCAGGGGGGAATGGCTACACCTTC	CASSDMARAGGNGYTF
once	TRBJ2-7	14	TRBV7-9	NA	TGTGCCAGCAGCTTGTCCGGGGCCGGGGGCGAGCAGTACTTC	CASSLSGAGGEQYF
few	TRBJ2-7	14	TRBV30	TRBD1	TGTGCCTGGAGTTTTTCGACAGGGACCTACGAGCAGTACTTC	CAWSFSTGTYEQYF
NA	TRBJ1-4	16	TRBV18	NA	TGTGCCAGCTCGTCGCCCATGGACCCCCGGGGTGAAAAACTGTTTTTT	CASSSPMDPRGEKLFF
few	TRBJ1-3	14	TRBV7-9	NA	TGTGCCAGCAGCTTGCAGCTTGTTGGAAACACCATATATTTT	CASSLQLVGNTIYF
NA	TRBJ2-5	15	TRBV28	TRBD1	TGTGCCAGCAGGGTTTGGGACAGGGGTCAAGAGACCCAGTACTTC	CASRVWDRGQETQYF
once	TRBJ2-2	13	TRBV29-1	NA	TGCAGCGTTGCCCAGAGGGGAACCGGGGAGCTGTTTTTT	CSVAQRGTGELFF
NA	TRBJ1-2	15	TRBV6-5	TRBD1	TGTGCCAGCAGTCCGACAGGGAGCCCTAACTATGGCTACACCTTC	CASSPTGSPNYGYTF